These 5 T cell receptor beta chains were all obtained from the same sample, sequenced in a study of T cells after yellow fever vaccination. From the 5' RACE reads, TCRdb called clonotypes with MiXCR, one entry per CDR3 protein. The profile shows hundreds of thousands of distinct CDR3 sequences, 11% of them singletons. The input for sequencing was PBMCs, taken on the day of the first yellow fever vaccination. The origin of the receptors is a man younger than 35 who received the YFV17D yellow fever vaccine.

The CDR3 region is CASSPQGGLADTQYF. In nucleotides, the CDR3 is TGTGCCAGCAGCCCTCAGGGAGGTTTGGCAGATACGCAGTATTTT. V and J are TRBV7-6 and TRBJ2-3; D is possibly TRBD2 (6 bases). The V gene's germline CDR1 is SGHVS and CDR2 FNYEAQ. Trimming took off 5 bases at V and 4 bases at J, with 16 bases between the two ends. The CDR3 runs to 15 residues.

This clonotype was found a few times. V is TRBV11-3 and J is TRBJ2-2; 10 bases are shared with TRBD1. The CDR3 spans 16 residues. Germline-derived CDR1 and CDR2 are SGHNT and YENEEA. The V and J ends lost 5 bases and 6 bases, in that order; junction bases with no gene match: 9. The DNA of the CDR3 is TGTGCCAGCAGCAGACCAGGGACAGGGGTACCCGGGGAGCTGTTTTTT. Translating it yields CASSRPGTGVPGELFF.

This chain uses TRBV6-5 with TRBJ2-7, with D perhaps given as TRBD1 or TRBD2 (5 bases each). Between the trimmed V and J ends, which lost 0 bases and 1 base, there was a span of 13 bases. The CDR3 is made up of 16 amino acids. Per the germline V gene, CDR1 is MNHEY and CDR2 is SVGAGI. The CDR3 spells CASSYSRPGLSYEQYV. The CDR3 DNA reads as TGTGCCAGCAGTTACTCGCGGCCGGGGCTTTCCTACGAGCAGTACGTC.

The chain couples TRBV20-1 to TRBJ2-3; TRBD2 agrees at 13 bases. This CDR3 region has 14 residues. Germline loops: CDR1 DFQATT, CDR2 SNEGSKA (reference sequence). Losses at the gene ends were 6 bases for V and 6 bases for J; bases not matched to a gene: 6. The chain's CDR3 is CSARTSGGLDTQYF. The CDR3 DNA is TGCAGTGCCCGGACTAGCGGGGGTTTGGATACGCAGTATTTT.

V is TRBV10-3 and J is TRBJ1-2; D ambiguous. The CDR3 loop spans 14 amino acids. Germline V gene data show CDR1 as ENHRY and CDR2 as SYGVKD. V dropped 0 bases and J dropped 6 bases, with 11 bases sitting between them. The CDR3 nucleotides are TGTGCCATCAGTGAGTCGGCCACGCTAAATGGCTACACCTTC. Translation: CAISESATLNGYTF.